Below are 14 T cell receptor beta chains sequenced from a single sample in a study of blood T cell repertoires in COVID-19. Some clones are missing from TCRdb's copy, which holds only in-frame ones; the method was immunoSEQ multiplex PCR. The repertoire includes about 210,000 clones, more than 70% of them detected once, and about 8.1% sits in the top ten. The sequencing input was PBMCs or T cells enriched from blood (not recorded which). The receptors come from a woman between 18 and 29 years old who had recovered from COVID-19.

This chain links TRBV2 with TRBJ1-6; 9 bases match TRBD1. This CDR3 comprises 15 residues. The trim removed 3 bases at V and 10 bases at J, leaving 7 bases unmatched. The germline V gene encodes CDR1 SNHLY and CDR2 FYNNEI. The CDR3 DNA reads TGTGCCAGCAGTGACGCCGGGACAGGGAGATCACCCCTCCACTTT. It translates to CASSDAGTGRSPLHF.

This chain uses TRBV2 with TRBJ1-1; 9 nucleotides agree with TRBD1. The CDR3 consists of 12 residues. V was pared by 5 bases and J by 13 bases, with 8 bases of the junction left unmatched. Germline V gene lookup returns CDR1 SNHLY and CDR2 FYNNEI. The CDR3 DNA is TGTGCCAGCAGTCAAGAGGACAGGGGAGTTTTCTTT. Translated: CASSQEDRGVFF.

This chain joins TRBV9 and TRBJ2-3, with TRBD2 matching 9 bases. CDR1 SGDLS and CDR2 YYNGEE come from the germline V gene. CDR3 size: 16 residues. Unmatched junction bases numbered 2, after V lost 0 bases and J lost 0 bases. Here the CDR3 reads CASSVALAGSTDTQYF. The CDR3 bases are TGTGCCAGCAGCGTAGCTCTAGCGGGGAGCACAGATACGCAGTATTTT. The variable domain in full, completed from reference TRBV9 and TRBJ2-3, reads DSGVTQTPKHLITATGQRVTLRCSPRSGDLSVYWYQQSLDQGLQFLIQYYNGEERAKGNILERFSAQQFPDLHSELNLSSLELGDSALYFCASSVALAGSTDTQYFGPGTRLTVL.

The chain joins TRBV28 to TRBJ2-2, with D possibly matching TRBD2 (5 bases). The CDR3 sequence is 18 residues long. Trimming left V 6 bases short and J 5 bases short, with 25 bases between. Germline CDR1 reads MDHEN; CDR2 reads SYDVKM. CDR3 protein: CASRNLPGFTDGTGELFF. The CDR3 nucleotides are TGTGCCAGCAGAAATTTACCGGGGTTTACAGATGGGACCGGGGAGCTGTTTTTT. Combining the CDR3 with reference TRBV28 and TRBJ2-2 gives the whole variable domain DVKVTQSSRYLVKRTGEKVFLECVQDMDHENMFWYRQDPGLGLRLIYFSYDVKMKEKGDIPEGYSVSREKKERFSLILESASTNQTSMYLCASRNLPGFTDGTGELFFGEGSRLTVL.

This chain connects TRBV10-3 to TRBJ1-2; a possible D gene is TRBD1 (5 bases). The CDR3 covers 14 residues. Trimming removed 0 bases at V and 7 bases at J, with 12 bases between. CDR1 is ENHRY and CDR2 is SYGVKD in the germline V gene. The CDR3 DNA is TGTGCCATCAGTGAGTCATCAGGGATGGGTGGCTACACCTTC. Its translation: CAISESSGMGGYTF.

V usage is TRBV7-9 and J usage is TRBJ1-2; no definite D call. Trimming stripped 5 bases from V and 3 bases from J, with 13 bases between. The CDR3 contains 14 residues. From germline, CDR1 is SEHNR and CDR2 FQNEAQ (reference sequence). The CDR3 region is CASSPSGRDYGYTF. The DNA of the CDR3 is TGTGCCAGCAGCCCTAGTGGGAGGGACTATGGCTACACCTTC.

The V and J genes are TRBV21-1 and TRBJ2-2; TRBD1 reflects the table's D call only, with no check against the DNA. TRBV21-1 is a pseudogene. The CDR3 has 17 amino acids. This chain's CDR3 is CASSPLHPRGRTRELFF. CDR3 in DNA: TGTGCCAGCAGCCCTCTACACCCCAGGGGGCGCACCCGGGAGCTGTTTTTT.

The chain links TRBV9 to TRBJ1-5, with D possibly matching TRBD1 (5 bases). Germline-derived CDR1 and CDR2 are SGDLS and YYNGEE. CDR3 length equals 13 residues. Trimming cost V 2 bases and J 3 bases, with 6 bases left between them. CDR3 nucleotides: TGTGCCAGCAGCGTGGGGCCCAATCAGCCCCAGCATTTT. It encodes CASSVGPNQPQHF. Using reference TRBV9 and TRBJ1-5 for the parts outside the CDR3, the full variable domain is DSGVTQTPKHLITATGQRVTLRCSPRSGDLSVYWYQQSLDQGLQFLIQYYNGEERAKGNILERFSAQQFPDLHSELNLSSLELGDSALYFCASSVGPNQPQHFGDGTRLSIL.

The J gene is TRBJ2-5, the V gene TRBV7-2, with TRBD2 identical over 7 bases. CDR3 length equals 14 residues. The germline gives CDR1 SGHTA, CDR2 FQGNSA. V was pared by 4 bases and J by 1 base, with 3 bases of the junction left unmatched. CDR3 DNA: TGTGCCAGCAGCTCCCCGGGGGGCCAAGAGACCCAGTACTTC. It yields the protein CASSSPGGQETQYF.

This chain uses TRBV28 with TRBJ1-5; 8 nucleotides align to TRBD1. The CDR3 sequence is 16 residues long. V dropped 3 bases and J dropped 6; count of bases not matched to a gene: 10. CDR1 is MDHEN, CDR2 SYDVKM, per germline. The CDR3 sequence is CASSFRQGAHRQPQHF. CDR3 DNA: TGTGCCAGCAGTTTCAGGCAGGGGGCGCACCGTCAGCCCCAGCATTTT. Drawing the rest from reference TRBV28 and TRBJ1-5, the complete variable domain is DVKVTQSSRYLVKRTGEKVFLECVQDMDHENMFWYRQDPGLGLRLIYFSYDVKMKEKGDIPEGYSVSREKKERFSLILESASTNQTSMYLCASSFRQGAHRQPQHFGDGTRLSIL.

CDR3 sequence: CASSRHATGTNTEAFF. The CDR3 nucleotides read TGTGCCAGCAGCAGACACGCGACAGGAACGAACACTGAAGCTTTCTTT. The V call is TRBV6-2 or TRBV6-3, the J call TRBJ1-1; tentatively, D is TRBD1 (6 bases). Germline V gives CDR1 MNHEY, CDR2 SVGEGT. CDR3 length: 16 residues. Trimming took 6 bases from V and 1 from J, leaving 18 bases between them.

This chain links TRBV6-5 with TRBJ2-7, with 9 bases aligning to TRBD2. CDR3 length equals 12 residues. Trimming took 11 bases from V and 4 from J; bases not matched to a gene: 6. Germline CDR1 reads MNHEY; CDR2 reads SVGAGI. The CDR3 nucleotides are TGTGCCGGCGGGACTAGCTTATACGAGCAGTACTTC. This encodes CAGGTSLYEQYF.

The chain links TRBV4-1 to TRBJ2-3; 11 bases line up with TRBD2. CDR3 length: 18 amino acids. V was clipped by 4 bases and J by 7 bases; unmatched bases: 16. In germline, CDR1 is MGHRA, CDR2 YSYEKL. CDR3 nucleotides: TGCGCCAGCAGCCGTAAGATTCTTAGCGGGGGGGGCCCGTATACGCAGTATTTT. Its translation is CASSRKILSGGGPYTQYF.

This clone was counted a single time. This sequence joins TRBV5-4 and TRBJ1-6, with a possible D match to TRBD1 (6 bases). The CDR3 loop spans 17 amino acids. Germline values: CDR1 SGHNT, CDR2 YYREEE (reference sequence). Trimming removed 4 bases at V and 11 bases at J, with 25 bases between. The chain's CDR3 is CASSPTFTGPLLAPLHF. For the CDR3, the DNA is TGTGCCAGCAGCCCCACCTTTACAGGGCCACTCCTGGCACCCCTCCACTTT.